These 2 T cell receptor beta chains were all obtained from the same sample, sequenced in a study of cytomegalovirus exposure and HLA in healthy donors. The PCR ran on 60 Vbeta and 13 Jbeta primers. The protocol was immunoSEQ multiplex PCR, while the TCRdb copy is restricted to in-frame clones and leaves out a portion. The data show 13,000 to 15,000 clones, roughly 63% seen once. Sequenced: PBMCs. The receptors shown here come from a woman aged 50 to 65 in good health and CMV-seropositive.

The chain joins TRBV10-3 to TRBJ1-5, with a weak D call TRBD1 (6 bases). The CDR3 totals 13 residues. Trimming cost V 11 bases and J 4 bases, with 15 bases left between them. Germline V gene sequence: CDR1 ENHRY, CDR2 SYGVKD. The DNA for the CDR3 is TGTGCCTCGAAGACAGGAGAGAATCAGCCCCAGCATTTT. This encodes CASKTGENQPQHF.

The rearrangement uses TRBV28 and TRBJ2-7; 10 nucleotides match TRBD1. The CDR3 length is 14 residues. V was pared by 2 bases and J by 4 bases, with 2 bases of the junction left unmatched. Germline loops: CDR1 MDHEN, CDR2 SYDVKM. The CDR3 loop is CASSLRGQGYEQYF. CDR3 coding DNA: TGTGCCAGCAGTTTACGGGGACAGGGGTACGAGCAGTACTTC.